One sample yielded the 27 T cell receptor beta chains listed below, sequenced in a study of blood T cell repertoires in COVID-19. Repertoires were generated with immunoSEQ multiplex PCR, while TCRdb's copy carries only in-frame clones and drops some. Seen here are some 260,000 clones, about 81% observed once, and the top ten hold 3.5% to 5%. The sample taken for sequencing was PBMCs or T cells enriched from blood (not recorded which). These receptors were obtained from a young man with acute COVID-19.

The chain couples TRBV11-2 to TRBJ1-5, with TRBD1 as a possible D gene (5 bases). Deletions cut 6 bases from V and 4 bases from J, with 13 bases between. CDR1 and CDR2 from the germline V gene are SGHAT and FQNNGV. CDR3 length: 14 amino acids. The CDR3 DNA follows: TGTGCCAGCAGACTTGCGGGGGGGAATCAGCCCCAGCATTTT. Protein: CASRLAGGNQPQHF.

The chain has TRBV19 and TRBJ1-5; D ambiguous. The germline V gene has CDR1 LNHDA and CDR2 SQIVND (reference sequence). V lost 3 bases, J lost 2 bases, and 8 bases lay in between. The CDR3 extends over 14 amino acids. The CDR3, as DNA: TGTGCCAGTAGTATGGCAGTGGGCAATCAGCCCCAGCATTTT. It codes for CASSMAVGNQPQHF. The full variable domain, completed using reference TRBV19 and TRBJ1-5, is DGGITQSPKYLFRKEGQNVTLSCEQNLNHDAMYWYRQDPGQGLRLIYYSQIVNDFQKGDIAEGYSVSREKKESFPLTVTSAQKNPTAFYLCASSMAVGNQPQHFGDGTRLSIL.

The chain is built from TRBV24-1 and TRBJ2-7, with TRBD1 matching over 8 bases. The CDR3 has 14 residues. Germline CDR1 reads KGHDR; CDR2 reads SFDVKD. Germline trimming cut 5 bases from V and 6 bases from J; bases unmatched to any gene: 8. CDR3 nucleotide sequence: TGTGCCACCAGTGGGGGGACAGGCAGTTTCGAGCAGTACGTC. The encoded protein is CATSGGTGSFEQYV.

This clone was detected only a few times. Other DNA variants within this sample encode the same CDR3. The chain has TRBV5-1 and TRBJ1-2; TRBD1 matches 11 bases. The CDR3 length is 14 residues. V lost 0 bases, J lost 7 bases, and 2 bases stayed unmatched. Germline V gene data show CDR1 as SGHRS and CDR2 as YFSETQ. This chain's CDR3 is CASSLAGTGGGYTF. The CDR3 nucleotides read TGCGCCAGCAGCTTGGCCGGGACAGGGGGTGGCTACACCTTC.

The V and J genes are TRBV3-1 (or the pseudogene TRBV3-2) and TRBJ1-5; D might be TRBD1 (5 bases). CDR3 length equals 15 residues. V was pared by 0 bases and J by 3 bases, with 9 bases between. Germline CDR1 and CDR2: LGHDT and YNNKEL (reference sequence). CDR3 DNA sequence: TGTGCCAGCAGCCAAGAGGGGGGTAACAATCAGCCCCAGCATTTT. It translates to CASSQEGGNNQPQHF.

This clone occurred once. V usage is TRBV6-6 and J usage is TRBJ1-5; 7 nucleotides line up with TRBD1. Germline V gene sequence: CDR1 MNHNY, CDR2 SVGAGI (reference sequence). Trimming at V came to 5 bases and at J to 6 bases, leaving 7 bases not matched to a gene. The CDR3 has 14 residues. This chain's CDR3 is CASSQGTVGQPQHF. The CDR3 DNA is TGTGCCAGCAGTCAAGGGACAGTGGGTCAGCCCCAGCATTTT.

V is TRBV24-1 and J is TRBJ2-1; 7 nucleotides agree with TRBD2. The V gene end was trimmed by 8 bases and the J gene end by 2 bases; junction bases not matched to a gene: 14. This CDR3 is built from 17 residues. The germline gives CDR1 KGHDR, CDR2 SFDVKD. The CDR3 protein is CATTGTTRPSAYNEQFF. The DNA for the CDR3 is TGTGCCACCACCGGGACTACGAGACCTAGCGCCTACAATGAGCAGTTCTTC.

The chain recombines TRBV7-8 with TRBJ1-5; D is unclear. The CDR3 spans 14 residues. V was clipped by 2 bases and J by 2 bases, with 7 bases between them. Germline V CDR1 and CDR2: SGHVS, FQNEAQ. The CDR3 spells CASSLSVGNQPQHF. As DNA, the CDR3 is TGTGCCAGCAGCTTAAGCGTGGGCAATCAGCCCCAGCATTTT.

This clone was detected once. The chain carries TRBV15 and TRBJ2-1; 8 bases match TRBD2. CDR1 and CDR2 from the germline V gene are LNHNV and YYDKDF (reference sequence). The CDR3 contains 15 residues. With 3 bases clipped from V and 1 base from J, the junction kept 2 bases outside the gene matches. As DNA, the CDR3 is TGTGCCACCAGCAGCGCTAGCGGGTCCTACAATGAGCAGTTCTTC. This sequence encodes CATSSASGSYNEQFF.

The chain uses TRBV7-9 and TRBJ2-5, with 7 bases that match TRBD1. Germline V gives CDR1 SEHNR, CDR2 FQNEAQ (reference sequence). This CDR3 region has 13 residues. V lost 6 bases, J lost 2 bases, and 3 bases stayed unmatched. CDR3 in amino acids: CASRVGQQETQYF. The CDR3 region has the DNA TGTGCCAGCAGGGTGGGACAGCAAGAGACCCAGTACTTC.

The rearrangement joins TRBV6-4 to TRBJ1-5; D not resolved. Per the germline V gene, CDR1 is MRHNA and CDR2 is SNTAGT. Trimming cost V 0 bases and J 6 bases, with 6 bases left between them. CDR3 length equals 13 residues. Here the CDR3 reads CASSDSEGQPQHF. DNA for the CDR3: TGTGCCAGCAGTGACTCAGAGGGTCAGCCCCAGCATTTT.

The gene calls are TRBV4-1 and TRBJ1-1, with D possibly TRBD1 on 6 matching bases. Germline V gene sequence: CDR1 MGHRA, CDR2 YSYEKL. V shed 1 base and J shed 10 bases, with 19 bases lying between them. The CDR3 runs 15 residues. Here the CDR3 reads CASSQVPLQGLGAFF. DNA for the CDR3: TGCGCCAGCAGCCAAGTACCATTACAGGGTCTGGGAGCTTTCTTT.

V and J are TRBV3-1 (or the pseudogene TRBV3-2) and TRBJ1-6, with 7 nucleotides matching TRBD1. The CDR3 consists of 13 residues. Germline values: CDR1 LGHDT, CDR2 YNNKEL (reference sequence). Trimming cost V 3 bases and J 9 bases; bases outside gene matches: 2. CDR3 loop: CASSQTGPSPLHF. CDR3 in DNA: TGTGCCAGCAGCCAGACAGGGCCTTCACCCCTCCACTTT.

The CDR3 loop reads CASSPYGTSSEQFF. The CDR3 DNA reads TGTGCCAGCAGTCCGTACGGGACTAGTAGTGAGCAGTTCTTC. This chain uses TRBV27 with TRBJ2-1; TRBD2 matches at 8 bases. The J segment lost 9 bases and the V segment lost 5 bases, leaving 9 bases of the junction unmatched. Germline V gene lookup returns CDR1 MNHEY and CDR2 SMNVEV (reference sequence). The CDR3 totals 14 residues.

This sequence joins TRBV3-1 (or the pseudogene TRBV3-2) and TRBJ2-1; 8 bases line up with TRBD1. This CDR3 spans 14 amino acids. Germline V gives CDR1 LGHDT, CDR2 YNNKEL (reference sequence). J gave up 7 bases and V 3 bases, and 5 bases lay outside the gene matches. The CDR3 DNA reads TGTGCCAGCAGCCAGGCTAGACAGGGGAATGAGCAGTTCTTC. This encodes CASSQARQGNEQFF.

The chain links TRBV24-1 to TRBJ1-5; 9 bases fit TRBD1. J was trimmed by 6 bases and V by 3 bases; bases with no gene match: 14. This CDR3 spans 18 amino acids. Germline CDR1 is KGHDR and CDR2 is SFDVKD. The CDR3 spells CATSDPREGQGRRQPQHF. CDR3 sequence (DNA): TGTGCCACCAGTGATCCCCGCGAGGGACAGGGTAGGCGTCAGCCCCAGCATTTT.

This clone was observed a few times. The rearrangement uses TRBV6-1 and TRBJ1-1; no definite D call. V gave up 4 bases and J gave up 0 bases, with 6 bases separating them. There are 13 residues in the CDR3. Germline V gene data show CDR1 as MNHNS and CDR2 as SASEGT. The CDR3 bases are TGTGCCAGCAGTGCAGCTATGAACACTGAAGCTTTCTTT. It is translated as CASSAAMNTEAFF.

This clone appeared a single time. The gene calls are TRBV24-1 and TRBJ2-1, with D uncertain. This CDR3 has 14 residues. Germline lookup yields CDR1 KGHDR and CDR2 SFDVKD. Trimming took 5 bases from V and 0 from J, leaving 7 bases between them. The CDR3 DNA reads as TGTGCCACCAGTGGAGTGAGCTCCTACAATGAGCAGTTCTTC. Translation: CATSGVSSYNEQFF.

This chain uses TRBV9 with TRBJ1-3, with TRBD1 as a possible D gene (5 bases). The V gene's germline CDR1 is SGDLS and CDR2 YYNGEE. This CDR3 is built from 15 residues. Deletions cut 4 bases from V and 3 bases from J, with 14 bases between. The CDR3 spells CASSPPGGSGNTIYF. The CDR3 DNA is TGTGCCAGCAGCCCCCCCGGGGGGAGTGGAAACACCATATATTTT.

The V gene is TRBV28, the J gene TRBJ1-2, with 9 bases lining up with TRBD1. Per the germline V gene, CDR1 is MDHEN and CDR2 is SYDVKM. Trimming removed 3 bases from V and 2 bases from J; junction bases left unmatched: 10. The CDR3 loop spans 17 amino acids. CDR3 coding DNA: TGTGCCAGCAGTTTCTCAGGGACAGGGTCTTTAAACTATGGCTACACCTTC. Its protein is CASSFSGTGSLNYGYTF.

The V call is TRBV10-2, the J call TRBJ1-1; the match to TRBD1 covers 8 bases. Trimming cost V 1 base and J 10 bases; bases outside gene matches: 8. Germline-derived CDR1 and CDR2 are WSHSY and SAAADI. This CDR3 region has 14 residues. CDR3 sequence reads: CASSEYQGALSAFF. CDR3 nucleotide sequence: TGCGCCAGCAGTGAGTATCAGGGGGCGCTTTCAGCTTTCTTT.

This clone appeared a few times. The chain joins TRBV4-2 to TRBJ1-4; TRBD1 matches 7 bases. In germline, CDR1 is LGHNA, CDR2 YNFKEQ. This CDR3 region has 17 residues. V lost 1 base, J lost 6 bases, and 11 bases stayed unmatched. The CDR3 region is CASSQVGRAGGYEKLFF. The CDR3 region has the DNA TGTGCCAGCAGCCAAGTCGGAAGGGCAGGGGGTTATGAAAAACTGTTTTTT.

The table lists this clone with a few counts. The chain links TRBV14 to TRBJ2-1; TRBD2 might be the D (5 bases). CDR1 SGHDN and CDR2 FVKESK come from the germline V gene. The CDR3 length is 13 residues. V dropped 0 bases and J dropped 10 bases, with 10 bases sitting between them. The CDR3 DNA sequence: TGTGCCAGCAGCCAAGACCCGGGATACGAGCAGTTCTTC. Its translation: CASSQDPGYEQFF.

The chain couples TRBV5-1 to TRBJ2-5, with D unclear. The V and J ends lost 6 bases and 0 bases respectively, with 9 bases between them. Germline V gene lookup returns CDR1 SGHRS and CDR2 YFSETQ. The CDR3 sequence is 13 residues long. The CDR3 sequence is CASTFRDQETQYF. CDR3 sequence (DNA): TGCGCCAGCACCTTCCGAGACCAAGAGACCCAGTACTTC.

The rearrangement joins TRBV24-1 to TRBJ1-1; D might be TRBD1 (6 bases). Per the germline V gene, CDR1 is KGHDR and CDR2 is SFDVKD. The CDR3 has 14 amino acids. V lost 4 bases, J lost 9 bases, and 17 bases lay in between. CDR3 residues: CATSDSGRGAKAFF. CDR3 nucleotides: TGTGCCACCAGTGACTCAGGACGGGGGGCTAAAGCTTTCTTT.

The CDR3 spells CASSLGGSYGYTF. CDR3 nucleotide sequence: TGTGCCAGCAGCCTAGGGGGCTCCTATGGCTACACCTTC. The rearrangement links TRBV11-2 to TRBJ1-2; 7 positions agree with TRBD1. The CDR3 covers 13 residues. J lost 4 bases, V lost 5 bases, and 4 bases had no gene match. Germline V lookup: CDR1 SGHAT, CDR2 FQNNGV.

J is TRBJ1-2 and V is TRBV6-1; D unresolved. This CDR3 is built from 13 residues. Germline V gene data show CDR1 as MNHNS and CDR2 as SASEGT. Trimming cost V 0 bases and J 7 bases, with 9 bases left between them. CDR3 protein: CASSEALSGGYTF. The CDR3 DNA reads TGTGCCAGCAGTGAAGCGCTAAGTGGTGGCTACACCTTC.